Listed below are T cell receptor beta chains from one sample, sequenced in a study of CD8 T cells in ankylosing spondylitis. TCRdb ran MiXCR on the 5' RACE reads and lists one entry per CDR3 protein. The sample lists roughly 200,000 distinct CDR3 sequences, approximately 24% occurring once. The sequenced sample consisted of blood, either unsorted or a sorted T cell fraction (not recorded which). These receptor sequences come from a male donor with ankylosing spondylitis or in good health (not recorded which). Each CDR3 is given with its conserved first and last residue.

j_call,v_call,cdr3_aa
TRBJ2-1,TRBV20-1,CSANLVGEDTEQFF
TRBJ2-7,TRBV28,CASARGGRYEQYF
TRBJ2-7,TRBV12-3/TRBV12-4,CASSFSGRRYEQYF
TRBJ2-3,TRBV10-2,CASSVALVADTQYF
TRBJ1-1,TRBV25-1,CASSGKEEDTEAFF
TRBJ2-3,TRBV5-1,CASGLWGISDTQYF
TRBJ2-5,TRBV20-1,CSMTGGHETQYF
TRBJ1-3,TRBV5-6,CASSLFVQGLSGNTIYF
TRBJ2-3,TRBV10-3,CAMAGGGANTQYF
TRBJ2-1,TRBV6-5,CASRYRVSSYNEQFF
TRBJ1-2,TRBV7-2,CASSPGGDGYGYTF
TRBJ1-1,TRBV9,CASSPGGRTEAFF
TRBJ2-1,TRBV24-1,CATSEATSSYNEQFF
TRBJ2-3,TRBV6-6,CASSQGRDTQYF
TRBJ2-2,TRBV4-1,CASSQASNTGELFF
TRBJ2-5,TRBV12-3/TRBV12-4,CASSRTGRRETQYF
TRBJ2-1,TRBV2,CASSEAAGQKNEQFF
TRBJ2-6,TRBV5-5,CASSMVTGSGANVLTF
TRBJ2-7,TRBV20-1,CSASHRAKEQYF
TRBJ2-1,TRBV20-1,CSATFAGSYNEQFF
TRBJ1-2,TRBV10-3,CAISSGPSNYGYTF
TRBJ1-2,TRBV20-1,CSARQVMLSVYTF
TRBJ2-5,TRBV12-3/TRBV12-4,CASSTGRGETQYF
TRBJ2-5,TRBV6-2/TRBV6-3,CASSYGIRETQYF